This record concerns one T cell receptor beta chain sequence. Its specificity is not known. This specimen comes from a study of shared clonotypes between healthy human individuals. Study-level findings and limits: Against clonotypes common to all four donors, non-shared ones had lower generation probabilities.

Only in-frame clones appear in the TCRdb table, and some are missing; sequencing was by immunoSEQ multiplex PCR. The repertoire holds roughly 1,600,000 clones, with around 98.5% as singletons. Trimming took 5 bases from V and 0 from J; bases not matched to a gene: 9. This CDR3 is built from 17 residues. CDR1 MNHEY and CDR2 SMNVEV come from the germline V gene (reference sequence). This receptor was taken from a man in his thirties or forties in good health. Input material: naive CD4+ T cells sorted from blood. Subset: CD45RA+ positively selected. V is TRBV27 and J is TRBJ2-4, with 8 bases identical to TRBD1. CDR3 in DNA: TGTGCCAGCAGTACCCGTACAGGGGGACAAGCCAAAAACATTCAGTACTTC. Its protein is CASSTRTGGQAKNIQYF.